Each of the 24 T cell receptor beta chains below was sequenced from the same sample in a study of radiotherapy plus CTLA-4 blockade in lung cancer. The repertoire was sequenced with immunoSEQ multiplex PCR; TCRdb's copy has only in-frame clones and lacks some. This table holds some 98,000 clones, around 83% found once. The sample was peripheral blood, taken from a patient treated with radiotherapy plus ipilimumab. The receptors were gathered from a human donor with non-small cell lung cancer who had a partial response to radiotherapy plus ipilimumab.

As concerns this clone: A junction end diverges from the germline sequence, so it may reflect a read error. This sequence joins TRBV5-1 and TRBJ1-2; possibly TRBD1 for D (5 bases). The CDR3 sequence is 14 residues long. Looked up from germline, CDR1 is SGHRS and CDR2 is YFSETQ. The CDR3 bases are TGTGCCAGCAGCTTGGGCCAGGGAACCTATGGCTACACCTTC. It translates to CASSLGQGTYGYTF.

The chain is built from TRBV29-1 and TRBJ2-1; 15 nucleotides agree with TRBD2. This CDR3 has 14 amino acids. Germline assignment: CDR1 SQVTM and CDR2 ANQGSEA. After removal of 4 bases from V and 10 bases from J, the junction contained 5 bases not matched to a gene. CDR3 coding DNA: TGCAGCGTTGGGACTAGCGGGAGGGTTAGGGAGCAGTTCTTC. Translated, it gives CSVGTSGRVREQFF.

This sequence joins TRBV2 and TRBJ1-1, with a weak D call TRBD1 (5 bases). CDR1 is SNHLY and CDR2 is FYNNEI in the germline V gene. This CDR3 region has 13 residues. The V end was cut by 7 bases, the J end by 1 base, with 10 bases between. Here the CDR3 reads CASIRAQNTEAFF. CDR3 nucleotide sequence: TGTGCCAGCATCAGGGCCCAGAACACTGAAGCTTTCTTT. Combining the CDR3 with reference TRBV2 and TRBJ1-1 gives the whole variable domain EPEVTQTPSHQVTQMGQEVILRCVPISNHLYFYWYRQILGQKVEFLVSFYNNEISEKSEIFDDQFSVERPDGSNFTLKIRSTKLEDSAMYFCASIRAQNTEAFFGQGTRLTVV.

The chain uses TRBV21-1 and TRBJ1-2. TRBV21-1 is described as a pseudogene. The CDR3 totals 14 residues. The CDR3 here is CASSKYSGNYGYTF. CDR3 in DNA: TGTGCCAGCAGCAAGTACAGCGGTAACTATGGCTACACCTTC.

V and J are TRBV7-2 and TRBJ2-1; 8 nucleotides align to TRBD1. The V gene end was trimmed by 6 bases and the J gene end by 12 bases; junction bases not matched to a gene: 10. CDR3 size: 13 residues. Germline CDR1 and CDR2: SGHTA and FQGNSA. As DNA, the CDR3 is TGTGCCAGCAGACCCGACGGACAGGGACGGCAGTTCTTC. This encodes CASRPDGQGRQFF.

This clone was observed a few times. The CDR3 DNA is TGTGCCAGCAGCGTACGGGGGTCAGAAGATACGCAGTATTTT. Protein sequence: CASSVRGSEDTQYF. The genes are TRBV9 and TRBJ2-3, with a tentative D call TRBD2 (6 bases). The CDR3 consists of 14 residues. Germline CDR1 and CDR2: SGDLS and YYNGEE. V was clipped by 1 base and J by 5 bases, with 11 bases between them.

The chain combines TRBV7-6 with TRBJ2-5; TRBD2 matches at 11 bases. Looked up from germline, CDR1 is SGHVS and CDR2 is FNYEAQ. The CDR3 is made up of 15 amino acids. With 2 bases clipped from V and 5 bases from J, the junction kept 4 bases outside the gene matches. CDR3 residues: CASSLSSSGRETQYF. CDR3 bases: TGTGCCAGCAGCTTATCTTCTAGCGGGAGGGAGACCCAGTACTTC.

This chain's CDR3 is CASSSWGRPSGANVLTF. The CDR3 DNA is TGTGCCAGCAGCTCGTGGGGCAGACCTTCTGGGGCCAACGTCCTGACTTTC. This rearrangement joins TRBV5-4 to TRBJ2-6; TRBD1 is a possible D gene (5 bases). Trimming cost V 3 bases and J 1 base, with 14 bases left between them. The CDR3 runs to 17 residues. Germline loops: CDR1 SGHNT, CDR2 YYREEE (reference sequence).

The chain uses TRBV5-4 and TRBJ2-1, with 8 nucleotides matching TRBD1. Germline V gives CDR1 SGHNT, CDR2 YYREEE (reference sequence). This CDR3 spans 13 amino acids. V was pared by 0 bases and J by 13 bases, with 6 bases of the junction left unmatched. CDR3: CASSLDGTGPQFF. The CDR3 nucleotides read TGTGCCAGCAGCTTGGATGGGACAGGACCTCAGTTCTTC.

The rearrangement joins TRBV4-1 to TRBJ1-2; weak D call: TRBD1 (5 bases). The CDR3 runs 14 residues. CDR1 and CDR2 from the germline V gene are MGHRA and YSYEKL. V shed 3 bases and J shed 2 bases, with 10 bases lying between them. The CDR3 reads CASSQTDINYGYTF. CDR3 coding DNA: TGCGCCAGCAGCCAGACAGACATCAACTATGGCTACACCTTC.

This chain links TRBV29-1 with TRBJ2-7; TRBD1 might be the D (5 bases). CDR3 length: 15 residues. Germline V gene data show CDR1 as SQVTM and CDR2 as ANQGSEA. V was clipped by 5 bases and J by 3 bases, with 20 bases between them. This CDR3 is CSVLKLQGINYEQYF. The DNA for the CDR3 is TGCAGCGTTCTGAAACTGCAGGGTATAAACTACGAGCAGTACTTC.

The V call is TRBV5-6, the J call TRBJ1-2; D perhaps matches TRBD1 (6 bases). V shed 5 bases and J shed 6 bases, with 20 bases lying between them. There are 15 residues in the CDR3. Germline V lookup: CDR1 SGHDT, CDR2 YYEEEE. The CDR3 region is CASRAPGRGADGYTF. The CDR3 DNA sequence: TGTGCCAGCAGGGCGCCGGGCAGGGGTGCCGATGGCTACACCTTC.

The chain employs TRBV28 and TRBJ1-1; D uncertain. From germline, CDR1 is MDHEN and CDR2 SYDVKM. CDR3 size: 12 residues. V was trimmed by 3 bases and J by 0 bases, leaving 2 bases between them. CDR3 residues: CASSFMNTEAFF. The CDR3 bases are TGTGCCAGCAGTTTCATGAACACTGAAGCTTTCTTT.

The rearrangement joins TRBV4-2 to TRBJ2-7, with a tentative D call TRBD2 (6 bases). The CDR3 totals 14 residues. The germline V gene encodes CDR1 LGHNA and CDR2 YNFKEQ. Trimming removed 1 base from V and 3 bases from J, with 10 bases in between. CDR3 coding DNA: TGTGCCAGCAGCCAAGCGGGAGAAGGCTACGAGCAGTACTTC. It is translated as CASSQAGEGYEQYF.

CDR3 protein: CASSLHRTSGGSSYEQYF. The CDR3 DNA is TGTGCCAGCAGTTTACACCGGACTAGCGGGGGGAGCTCCTACGAGCAGTACTTC. This chain links TRBV27 with TRBJ2-7; TRBD2 agrees at 14 bases. This CDR3 has 18 amino acids. Trimming removed 2 bases from V and 0 bases from J; junction bases left unmatched: 6. Germline V gene sequence: CDR1 MNHEY, CDR2 SMNVEV (reference sequence).

This chain uses TRBV18 with TRBJ2-5, with 8 positions matching TRBD2. CDR1 is KGHSH, CDR2 LQKENI, per germline. V shed 10 bases and J 5 bases; nucleotides not matched to a gene: 9. This CDR3 is 13 amino acids long. The CDR3 DNA follows: TGTGCCACCCAACTAGCGGCAGGGGAGACCCAGTACTTC. Translated, it gives CATQLAAGETQYF. Using reference TRBV18 and TRBJ2-5 for the parts outside the CDR3, the full variable domain is NAGVMQNPRHLVRRRGQEARLRCSPMKGHSHVYWYRQLPEEGLKFMVYLQKENIIDESGMPKERFSAEFPKEGPSILRIQQVVRGDSAAYFCATQLAAGETQYFGPGTRLLVL.

The chain recombines TRBV19 with TRBJ1-5, with TRBD1 identical over 7 bases. This CDR3 is built from 14 residues. Germline assignment: CDR1 LNHDA and CDR2 SQIVND (reference sequence). Trimming cost V 0 bases and J 4 bases; bases outside gene matches: 0. CDR3 bases: TGTGCCAGTAGTATAGAGACAGGGAATCAGCCCCAGCATTTT. Amino acid sequence: CASSIETGNQPQHF.

The chain couples TRBV10-2 to TRBJ1-3; D gene unclear. The V end lost 0 bases, the J end lost 0 bases, and 6 bases lay between the germline ends. This CDR3 contains 15 residues. The germline CDR1 and CDR2 sequences are WSHSY and SAAADI. The CDR3: CASSESFFSGNTIYF. CDR3 bases: TGCGCCAGCAGTGAGTCGTTCTTCTCTGGAAACACCATATATTTT.

The rearrangement joins TRBV7-6 to TRBJ1-4, with TRBD1 matching 8 bases. The J segment lost 7 bases and the V segment lost 5 bases, leaving 6 bases of the junction unmatched. The CDR3 length is 14 residues. Per germline, CDR1 SGHVS and CDR2 FNYEAQ. In DNA form, the CDR3 reads TGTGCCAGCAGCGGCCGGACAGGGAGTGAAAAACTGTTTTTT. Its protein is CASSGRTGSEKLFF.

This clone came up a few times. CDR3 protein: CASSELDSVSYEQYF. CDR3 bases: TGTGCCAGCAGTGAACTCGACAGCGTCTCCTACGAGCAGTACTTC. This chain joins TRBV25-1 and TRBJ2-7; D might be TRBD1 (5 bases). The CDR3 sequence is 15 residues long. V dropped 2 bases and J dropped 0 bases, with 11 bases sitting between them. Germline loops: CDR1 MGHDK, CDR2 SYGVNS.

This clone came up once. The CDR3 spells CASRQRGSSYNEQFF. For the CDR3, the DNA is TGTGCCAGCAGACAGCGGGGTAGCTCCTACAATGAGCAGTTCTTC. J is TRBJ2-1 and V is TRBV19; 7 nucleotides align to TRBD2. The CDR3 is 15 residues long. CDR1 is LNHDA and CDR2 is SQIVND in the germline V gene (reference sequence). J was trimmed by 0 bases and V by 9 bases; bases with no gene match: 8.

The rearrangement uses TRBV27 and TRBJ2-1, with a possible D match to TRBD2 (7 bases). Trimming removed 6 bases from V and 9 bases from J, with 18 bases in between. This CDR3 region has 14 residues. Germline assignment: CDR1 MNHEY and CDR2 SMNVEV (reference sequence). The CDR3, as DNA: TGTGCCAGCAGAAAGATGGGGGGGCTAAGTGAGCAGTTCTTC. It translates to CASRKMGGLSEQFF.

V is TRBV25-1 and J is TRBJ1-1, with 7 positions matching TRBD1. The J segment lost 4 bases and the V segment lost 7 bases, leaving 12 bases of the junction unmatched. The CDR3 is 15 residues long. CDR1 and CDR2 (germline): MGHDK, SYGVNS. CDR3 in amino acids: CASTKVQGRITEAFF. The CDR3 DNA reads as TGTGCCAGCACCAAGGTACAGGGGAGAATCACTGAAGCTTTCTTT.

The V call is TRBV19, the J call TRBJ1-3; D is undetermined. The CDR3 extends over 15 amino acids. Trimming took off 6 bases at V and 4 bases at J, with 16 bases between the two ends. CDR1 and CDR2 (germline): LNHDA, SQIVND (reference sequence). This chain's CDR3 is CASRLRGGKGNTIYF. The CDR3 DNA reads as TGTGCCAGTAGGCTACGAGGTGGAAAAGGAAACACCATATATTTT.